Below, 28 T cell receptor beta chains from the same sample are listed, as sequenced in a study of cytotoxic CD8 clonotypes in ibrutinib-treated CLL (dated by TCRdb to about 2021). The library relied on the immunoSEQ multiplex PCR assay. TCRdb took this table from immuneACCESS and kept in-frame rearrangements with V and J called. Such tables lack part of the clones; where checked against another copy, unresolved V genes explain under half of the gap, and the rest is unexplained. Within this sample are about 22,000 clones, with roughly four fifths of them counted one time only. The ten top clones hold approximately 7.8% of the sample. Sequenced material: PBMCs, taken before ibrutinib treatment. These receptors were collected from a human donor with chronic lymphocytic leukemia.

This chain uses TRBV2 with TRBJ2-1; weak D call: TRBD2 (7 bases). Looked up from germline, CDR1 is SNHLY and CDR2 is FYNNEI. Trimming removed 6 bases at V and 3 bases at J, with 15 bases between. This CDR3 has 15 residues. CDR3 region: CASRLSGTSYNEQFF. The CDR3 nucleotides read TGTGCCAGCAGGCTAAGCGGGACAAGCTACAATGAGCAGTTCTTC. The full variable domain, rest sourced from reference TRBV2 and TRBJ2-1, is EPEVTQTPSHQVTQMGQEVILRCVPISNHLYFYWYRQILGQKVEFLVSFYNNEISEKSEIFDDQFSVERPDGSNFTLKIRSTKLEDSAMYFCASRLSGTSYNEQFFGPGTRLTVL.

The chain is built from TRBV4-2 and TRBJ1-1; 9 bases match TRBD1. Germline lookup yields CDR1 LGHNA and CDR2 YNFKEQ. This CDR3 is 14 amino acids long. V lost 5 bases, J lost 4 bases, and 5 bases stayed unmatched. The CDR3 loop is CASSFTGGGTEAFF. CDR3 DNA sequence: TGTGCCAGCAGCTTTACAGGGGGCGGCACTGAAGCTTTCTTT.

This CDR3 is CASSLTGAGEQYF. CDR3 bases: TGTGCCAGCAGCTTAACGGGGGCGGGTGAGCAGTACTTC. The genes are TRBV7-2 and TRBJ2-7; either TRBD1 or TRBD2 may fit D (6 bases each). The V gene's germline CDR1 is SGHTA and CDR2 FQGNSA. V lost 2 bases and J 7 bases, leaving 12 bases between the germline ends. The CDR3 runs to 13 residues.

Of note for this clone: One junction end does not reproduce the germline sequence, and a read error may be involved. The chain is built from TRBV4-1 and TRBJ2-3, with 9 nucleotides matching TRBD2. The germline gives CDR1 MGHRA, CDR2 YSYEKL. The CDR3 sequence is 14 residues long. The CDR3 region is CASSQDRLRGGLCF. CDR3 coding DNA: TGCGCCAGCAGCCAAGATCGGTTGCGGGGGGGCTTGTGTTTT.

With respect to this clone: The same CDR3 arises from other DNA sequences in this sample as well. The chain carries TRBV5-8 and TRBJ2-7, with D perhaps matching TRBD2 (6 bases). This CDR3 has 13 amino acids. Germline V gene lookup returns CDR1 SGHTS and CDR2 YDEGEE. V shed 1 base and J shed 1 base, with 6 bases lying between them. CDR3 sequence: CASSLRGSYEQYF. CDR3 coding DNA: TGTGCCAGCAGCTTGCGGGGGTCCTACGAGCAGTACTTC.

The chain recombines TRBV7-8 with TRBJ2-3; D is perhaps TRBD2 (6 bases). This CDR3 spans 14 amino acids. V lost 1 base to trimming and J lost 3 bases, with 8 bases between them. Germline V lookup: CDR1 SGHVS, CDR2 FQNEAQ. CDR3 region: CASSLEEGTDTQYF. The CDR3 DNA sequence: TGTGCCAGCAGCTTAGAGGAGGGGACAGATACGCAGTATTTT.

The gene calls are TRBV30 and TRBJ1-4, with D possibly TRBD1 on 6 matching bases. The V gene's germline CDR1 is GTSNPN and CDR2 SVGIG (reference sequence). The CDR3 covers 12 residues. Deletions cut 2 bases from V and 10 bases from J, with 11 bases between. The DNA for the CDR3 is TGTGCCTGGAGTCAAACAGGGTCAAAACTGTTTTTT. The encoded protein is CAWSQTGSKLFF. The variable domain in full, with the rest retrieved from reference TRBV30 and TRBJ1-4, is SQTIHQWPATLVQPVGSPLSLECTVEGTSNPNLYWYRQAAGRGLQLLFYSVGIGQISSEVPQNLSASRPQDRQFILSSKKLLLSDSGFYLCAWSQTGSKLFFGSGTQLSVL.

A few counts support this clone. The genes are TRBV11-2 and TRBJ2-7; D possibly uses TRBD1 or TRBD2 (5 bases each). Trimming left V 5 bases short and J 6 bases short, with 20 bases between. CDR1 is SGHAT and CDR2 is FQNNGV in the germline V gene. The CDR3 is made up of 15 amino acids. CDR3: CASSTDTGFFPEQYF. CDR3 sequence (DNA): TGTGCCAGCAGCACGGACACGGGATTCTTTCCCGAGCAGTACTTC.

The V call is TRBV13, the J call TRBJ1-1; a weak D match, TRBD1 (5 bases). This CDR3 contains 13 residues. Trimming pared 5 bases from V and 11 bases from J, leaving 18 bases between. Germline V CDR1 and CDR2: PRHDT, FYEKMQ (reference sequence). In DNA, the CDR3 is TGTGCCAGCAGCCAGCGGGACGTTATTGCCGCTTTCTTT. It specifies CASSQRDVIAAFF.

The V gene is TRBV5-1, the J gene TRBJ2-6; the D is unclear. Trimming took off 0 bases at V and 4 bases at J, with 8 bases between the two ends. The CDR3 contains 15 residues. The germline V gene has CDR1 SGHRS and CDR2 YFSETQ. This CDR3 is CASSLEGAGANVLTF. DNA of the CDR3: TGCGCCAGCAGCTTGGAGGGTGCCGGGGCCAACGTCCTGACTTTC.

The V and J genes are TRBV30 and TRBJ1-5; no firm D call. The CDR3 is 13 amino acids. V gave up 3 bases and J gave up 4 bases, with 10 bases separating them. Germline V gene data show CDR1 as GTSNPN and CDR2 as SVGIG (reference sequence). The CDR3 loop is CAWSEGLNQPQHF. CDR3 sequence (DNA): TGTGCCTGGAGCGAGGGCCTAAATCAGCCCCAGCATTTT.

V is TRBV7-9 and J is TRBJ2-6, with D possibly being TRBD1 (6 bases). The CDR3 length is 16 residues. V gave up 5 bases and J gave up 1 base, with 12 bases separating them. The germline V gene encodes CDR1 SEHNR and CDR2 FQNEAQ (reference sequence). The CDR3 reads CASSPKGGSGANVLTF. CDR3 DNA: TGTGCCAGCAGCCCCAAAGGGGGTTCTGGGGCCAACGTCCTGACTTTC.

J is TRBJ2-1 and V is TRBV4-3; TRBD2 matches 7 bases. V trimming: 3 bases; J trimming: 9 bases; junction bases outside the gene matches: 8. CDR1 LGHNA and CDR2 YSLEER come from the germline V gene. The CDR3 sequence is 14 residues long. The CDR3 region is CASSHTSVSLEQFF. The CDR3 nucleotides read TGCGCCAGCAGCCATACTAGCGTCTCCCTTGAGCAGTTCTTC.

The chain recombines TRBV7-3 with TRBJ1-1, with D unresolved. Looked up from germline, CDR1 is SGHTA and CDR2 is FQGTGA. This CDR3 has 13 residues. Trimming took off 6 bases at V and 3 bases at J, with 11 bases between the two ends. The CDR3 here is CASRKDTDTEAFF. CDR3 DNA sequence: TGTGCCAGCAGGAAAGACACTGACACTGAAGCTTTCTTT.

The gene calls are TRBV28 and TRBJ1-5, with D tentatively TRBD1 (5 bases). The germline V gene encodes CDR1 MDHEN and CDR2 SYDVKM. There are 15 residues in the CDR3. Trimming cost V 1 base and J 4 bases, with 11 bases left between them. The CDR3 bases are TGTGCCAGCAGTTTATACCCCGACAGTAATCAGCCCCAGCATTTT. Translated: CASSLYPDSNQPQHF.

The V call is TRBV7-2, the J call TRBJ2-1; D may be TRBD1 (5 bases). The V and J ends lost 8 bases and 7 bases respectively, with 21 bases between them. The CDR3 contains 15 residues. The germline V gene has CDR1 SGHTA and CDR2 FQGNSA. The CDR3 DNA is TGTGCCAGCGGGGATCAGAAGGGGATGGGGAATGAGCAGTTCTTC. The encoded protein is CASGDQKGMGNEQFF.

J is TRBJ1-5 and V is TRBV27; 7 bases are shared with TRBD1. This CDR3 has 15 amino acids. Germline CDR1 MNHEY, CDR2 SMNVEV (reference sequence). Unmatched junction bases numbered 5, after V lost 1 base and J lost 5 bases. The CDR3 DNA is TGTGCCAGCAGTTTATACGGGACAGTGGATCAGCCCCAGCATTTT. This codes for CASSLYGTVDQPQHF.

The gene calls are TRBV6-6 and TRBJ1-1; 7 bases match TRBD1. Germline assignment: CDR1 MNHNY and CDR2 SVGAGI (reference sequence). The CDR3 runs 15 residues. After removal of 4 bases from V and 1 base from J, the junction contained 6 bases not matched to a gene. The CDR3 here is CASSSVDRPNTEAFF. CDR3 sequence (DNA): TGTGCCAGCAGTTCAGTGGACAGGCCGAACACTGAAGCTTTCTTT.

This chain joins TRBV11-3 and TRBJ1-3, with a possible D match to TRBD1 (5 bases). Deletions cut 3 bases from V and 3 bases from J, with 9 bases between. The CDR3 length is 14 residues. Germline V lookup: CDR1 SGHNT, CDR2 YENEEA. CDR3 region: CASSFRDDGNTIYF. CDR3 in DNA: TGTGCCAGCAGCTTCCGGGACGATGGAAACACCATATATTTT.

The J gene is TRBJ2-6, the V gene TRBV27; the match to TRBD1 covers 8 bases. Looked up from germline, CDR1 is MNHEY and CDR2 is SMNVEV (reference sequence). V lost 6 bases to trimming and J lost 2 bases; unmatched junction nucleotides: 12. The CDR3 consists of 18 residues. The CDR3 DNA sequence: TGTGCCAGCAGCAAACACGGACAGGGCACCACTGGGGCCAACGTCCTGACTTTC. Translated, it gives CASSKHGQGTTGANVLTF.

This clone was observed a handful of times. The chain has TRBV7-2 and TRBJ2-7; 10 bases are shared with TRBD2. V shed 3 bases and J 5 bases; nucleotides not matched to a gene: 4. This CDR3 region has 14 residues. The germline V gene has CDR1 SGHTA and CDR2 FQGNSA. The CDR3 loop is CASSLGTSVDEQYF. In DNA, the CDR3 is TGTGCCAGCAGCTTGGGGACTAGCGTCGACGAGCAGTACTTC.

The V and J genes are TRBV28 and TRBJ2-7, with 12 bases aligning to TRBD2. The CDR3 loop spans 15 amino acids. Germline CDR1 and CDR2: MDHEN and SYDVKM. V was pared by 6 bases and J by 2 bases, with 5 bases of the junction left unmatched. The CDR3 coding sequence is TGTGCCAGCAGCCCCGGACTAGCGGGGACCTACGAGCAGTACTTC. This sequence encodes CASSPGLAGTYEQYF.

The rearrangement links TRBV19 to TRBJ1-5, with a possible D match to TRBD1 (6 bases). CDR1 and CDR2 from the germline V gene are LNHDA and SQIVND (reference sequence). Trimming took off 4 bases at V and 3 bases at J, with 10 bases between the two ends. The CDR3 is made up of 14 amino acids. The DNA for the CDR3 is TGTGCCAGTAGTACTCAGGGGCTCAATCAGCCCCAGCATTTT. This gives the protein CASSTQGLNQPQHF.

The chain carries TRBV7-8 and TRBJ2-3; TRBD2 matches 9 bases. CDR1 is SGHVS, CDR2 FQNEAQ, per germline. This CDR3 contains 17 residues. Unmatched junction bases numbered 9, after V lost 4 bases and J lost 1 base. CDR3 nucleotide sequence: TGTGCCAGCAGCTATCTATTAGCGGGGGCCGGCACAGATACGCAGTATTTT. Translation gives CASSYLLAGAGTDTQYF.

This clone was seen more than once but under ten times. The rearrangement joins TRBV10-3 to TRBJ2-3, with D tentatively TRBD1 or TRBD2 (5 bases each). V lost 8 bases and J lost 2, with 11 bases in between. The V gene's germline CDR1 is ENHRY and CDR2 SYGVKD. CDR3 length: 13 amino acids. The chain's CDR3 is CAIGADYTDTQYF. CDR3 coding DNA: TGTGCCATCGGGGCCGACTACACAGATACGCAGTATTTT.

V is TRBV6-4 and J is TRBJ2-1; D is perhaps TRBD1 or TRBD2 (6 bases each). The CDR3 spans 16 residues. Trimming removed 0 bases at V and 7 bases at J, with 16 bases between. The germline V gene has CDR1 MRHNA and CDR2 SNTAGT. CDR3 region: CASSDSPWGAENEQFF. CDR3 in DNA: TGTGCCAGCAGTGACTCCCCTTGGGGGGCGGAGAATGAGCAGTTCTTC.

The chain is built from TRBV6-6 and TRBJ1-2; 8 nucleotides agree with TRBD1. Germline trimming cut 5 bases from V and 5 bases from J; bases unmatched to any gene: 7. The germline V gene has CDR1 MNHNY and CDR2 SVGAGI (reference sequence). The CDR3 loop spans 14 amino acids. This chain's CDR3 is CASSSGTGPYGYTF. CDR3 in DNA: TGTGCCAGCAGTAGCGGGACAGGCCCTTATGGCTACACCTTC.

The chain employs TRBV25-1 and TRBJ2-7; D might be TRBD1 (5 bases). There are 13 residues in the CDR3. In germline, CDR1 is MGHDK, CDR2 SYGVNS. Between the trimmed V and J ends, which lost 3 bases and 3 bases, there was a span of 9 bases. The chain's CDR3 is CASSELDSYEQYF. The DNA of the CDR3 is TGTGCCAGCAGTGAGCTCGACAGCTACGAGCAGTACTTC.